A selection of T cell receptor beta chains follows, all from one sample in a study of blood T cells in healthy people across ages. From the 5' RACE reads, TCRdb called clonotypes with MiXCR, one entry per CDR3 protein. The profile shows hundreds of thousands of distinct CDR3 sequences, around 25% of them singletons. The same data also went into a second study, on T cells of mothers and their children.

The sample consisted of blood. The receptors derive from a boy aged 5-17 years in good health. The CDR3 runs from the conserved cysteine through the conserved F or W. The order of the fields is CDR3 protein, CDR3 DNA, D gene, V gene, clone size, J gene. D genes are given only for firm matches. Rows give clone size only sometimes, using once, few, many, or a class for an expanded clone.

CDR3aa: CASSYEEGLRDTQYF; CDR3nt: TGTGCCAGCAGTTATGAGGAGGGGTTGAGAGATACGCAGTATTTT; d_gene: NA; v_gene: TRBV6-5; abundance: NA; j_gene: TRBJ2-3
CDR3aa: CSAPSEGRYTF; CDR3nt: TGCAGCGCTCCCTCGGAAGGGCGCTACACCTTC; d_gene: NA; v_gene: TRBV29-1; abundance: NA; j_gene: TRBJ1-2
CDR3aa: CASTRMEKSSYNEQFF; CDR3nt: TGTGCCAGTACCCGTATGGAGAAGAGCTCCTACAATGAGCAGTTCTTC; d_gene: NA; v_gene: TRBV11-2; abundance: few; j_gene: TRBJ2-1
CDR3aa: CASSLGEGSVEQYF; CDR3nt: TGCGCCAGCAGCTTGGGTGAAGGGTCGGTCGAGCAGTACTTC; d_gene: NA; v_gene: TRBV5-1; abundance: NA; j_gene: TRBJ2-7
CDR3aa: CATSDWTGGYGYTF; CDR3nt: TGTGCCACCAGTGATTGGACAGGGGGCTATGGCTACACCTTC; d_gene: TRBD1; v_gene: TRBV24-1; abundance: NA; j_gene: TRBJ1-2
CDR3aa: CASSPKVPKVSYNSPLHF; CDR3nt: TGTGCCAGCAGTCCAAAGGTCCCTAAGGTCTCCTATAATTCACCCCTCCACTTT; d_gene: NA; v_gene: TRBV5-5; abundance: NA; j_gene: TRBJ1-6
CDR3aa: CAIRKNGGSTDTQYF; CDR3nt: TGTGCCATCAGAAAAAACGGCGGGAGCACAGATACGCAGTATTTT; d_gene: NA; v_gene: TRBV10-3; abundance: NA; j_gene: TRBJ2-3
CDR3aa: CASSLGESTNEQFF; CDR3nt: TGTGCCAGCAGCTTAGGAGAGTCGACCAATGAGCAGTTCTTC; d_gene: NA; v_gene: TRBV7-6; abundance: few; j_gene: TRBJ2-1
CDR3aa: CASSHTYEKLFF; CDR3nt: TGCGCCAGCAGCCACACCTATGAAAAACTGTTTTTT; d_gene: NA; v_gene: TRBV4-1; abundance: NA; j_gene: TRBJ1-4
CDR3aa: CASSLSRDSEKLFF; CDR3nt: TGTGCCAGCAGTTTGTCCCGGGACAGCGAAAAACTGTTTTTT; d_gene: TRBD1; v_gene: TRBV6-5; abundance: NA; j_gene: TRBJ1-4
CDR3aa: CASSFIEETQYF; CDR3nt: TGCGCCAGCAGCTTCATCGAAGAGACCCAGTACTTC; d_gene: NA; v_gene: TRBV5-1; abundance: few; j_gene: TRBJ2-5
CDR3aa: CASSLSSGSREKLFF; CDR3nt: TGTGCCAGCAGCTTATCCTCGGGGAGTAGAGAAAAACTGTTTTTT; d_gene: NA; v_gene: TRBV7-2; abundance: few; j_gene: TRBJ1-4
CDR3aa: CSVVSGGDTQYF; CDR3nt: TGCAGCGTTGTTTCAGGCGGGGATACGCAGTATTTT; d_gene: NA; v_gene: TRBV29-1; abundance: few; j_gene: TRBJ2-3
CDR3aa: CASSPRPGTGMRAFF; CDR3nt: TGTGCCAGCAGCCCCCGTCCCGGGACAGGAATGAGGGCTTTCTTT; d_gene: TRBD1; v_gene: TRBV9; abundance: NA; j_gene: TRBJ1-1
CDR3aa: CASSSARGAYEQYF; CDR3nt: TGTGCCAGCAGTTCTGCCAGGGGAGCCTACGAGCAGTACTTC; d_gene: NA; v_gene: TRBV6-5; abundance: few; j_gene: TRBJ2-7
CDR3aa: CASSSAANSYEQYF; CDR3nt: TGTGCCAGCAGTTCTGCGGCCAATTCCTACGAGCAGTACTTC; d_gene: NA; v_gene: TRBV28; abundance: few; j_gene: TRBJ2-7
CDR3aa: CASTSGAYEQYF; CDR3nt: TGTGCCAGCACTAGCGGGGCCTACGAGCAGTACTTC; d_gene: TRBD2; v_gene: TRBV12-3/TRBV12-4; abundance: NA; j_gene: TRBJ2-7
CDR3aa: CSVAPLPGAADTQYF; CDR3nt: TGCAGCGTTGCCCCCCTCCCTGGGGCTGCAGATACGCAGTATTTT; d_gene: NA; v_gene: TRBV29-1; abundance: NA; j_gene: TRBJ2-3
CDR3aa: CASKGGLASPLHF; CDR3nt: TGTGCCAGCAAAGGGGGGCTGGCGTCACCCCTCCACTTT; d_gene: NA; v_gene: TRBV6-5; abundance: few; j_gene: TRBJ1-6
CDR3aa: CASSETQIGWERYF; CDR3nt: TGTGCCAGCAGTGAAACCCAGATCGGGTGGGAGCGGTACTTC; d_gene: NA; v_gene: TRBV6-1; abundance: NA; j_gene: TRBJ2-7
CDR3aa: CASSRDPRAWGRQETQYF; CDR3nt: TGTGCCAGCAGTAGAGATCCTAGGGCTTGGGGGCGCCAAGAGACCCAGTACTTC; d_gene: NA; v_gene: TRBV12-3/TRBV12-4; abundance: NA; j_gene: TRBJ2-5
CDR3aa: CSVAGVLNTEAFF; CDR3nt: TGCAGCGTCGCCGGGGTTCTGAACACTGAAGCTTTCTTT; d_gene: NA; v_gene: TRBV29-1; abundance: NA; j_gene: TRBJ1-1
CDR3aa: CASSPRGVLETQYF; CDR3nt: TGTGCCAGCAGTCCCCGTGGGGTTCTGGAGACCCAGTACTTC; d_gene: NA; v_gene: TRBV12-3/TRBV12-4; abundance: few; j_gene: TRBJ2-5
CDR3aa: CSARMAPGQGAGSGQPQHF; CDR3nt: TGCAGTGCTAGGATGGCCCCGGGACAGGGGGCCGGTTCGGGTCAGCCCCAGCATTTT; d_gene: TRBD1; v_gene: TRBV20-1; abundance: few; j_gene: TRBJ1-5
CDR3aa: CSAGRDRRTRDEKLFF; CDR3nt: TGCAGTGCCGGCCGGGACAGGCGTACTCGGGATGAAAAACTGTTTTTT; d_gene: TRBD1; v_gene: TRBV20-1; abundance: few; j_gene: TRBJ1-4
CDR3aa: CASSPPVDETQYF; CDR3nt: TGTGCCAGCTCACCACCAGTTGATGAGACCCAGTACTTC; d_gene: NA; v_gene: TRBV18; abundance: few; j_gene: TRBJ2-5
CDR3aa: CASSFSGTSWFF; CDR3nt: TGTGCCAGCAGCTTTTCCGGGACTAGCTGGTTCTTC; d_gene: TRBD2; v_gene: TRBV5-6; abundance: NA; j_gene: TRBJ2-1
CDR3aa: CAGSLEAVNTEAFF; CDR3nt: TGCGCCGGCAGCTTGGAAGCGGTGAACACTGAAGCTTTCTTT; d_gene: NA; v_gene: TRBV5-1; abundance: NA; j_gene: TRBJ1-1
CDR3aa: CSVARDRGRNNNEQFF; CDR3nt: TGCAGCGTTGCACGGGACAGGGGGCGAAACAACAATGAGCAGTTCTTC; d_gene: TRBD1; v_gene: TRBV29-1; abundance: NA; j_gene: TRBJ2-1
CDR3aa: CASSQEEGADEQYF; CDR3nt: TGCGCCAGCAGCCAAGAGGAGGGGGCGGACGAGCAGTACTTC; d_gene: NA; v_gene: TRBV4-1; abundance: NA; j_gene: TRBJ2-7